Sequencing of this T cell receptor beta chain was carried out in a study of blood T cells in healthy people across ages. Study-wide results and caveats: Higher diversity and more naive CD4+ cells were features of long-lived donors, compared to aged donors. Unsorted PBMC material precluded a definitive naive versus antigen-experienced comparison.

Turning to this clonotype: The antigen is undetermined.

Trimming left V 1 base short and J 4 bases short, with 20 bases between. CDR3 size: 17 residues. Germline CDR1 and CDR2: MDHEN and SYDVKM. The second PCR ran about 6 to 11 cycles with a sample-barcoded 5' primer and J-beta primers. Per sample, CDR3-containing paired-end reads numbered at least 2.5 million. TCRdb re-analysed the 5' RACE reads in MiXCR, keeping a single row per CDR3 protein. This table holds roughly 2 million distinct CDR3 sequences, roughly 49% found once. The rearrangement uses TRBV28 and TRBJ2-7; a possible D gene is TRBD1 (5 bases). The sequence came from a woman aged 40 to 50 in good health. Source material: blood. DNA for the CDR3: TGTGCCAGCAGTTTATCCTATTCGGACAAGACCAAGTACGAGCAGTACTTC. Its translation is CASSLSYSDKTKYEQYF.